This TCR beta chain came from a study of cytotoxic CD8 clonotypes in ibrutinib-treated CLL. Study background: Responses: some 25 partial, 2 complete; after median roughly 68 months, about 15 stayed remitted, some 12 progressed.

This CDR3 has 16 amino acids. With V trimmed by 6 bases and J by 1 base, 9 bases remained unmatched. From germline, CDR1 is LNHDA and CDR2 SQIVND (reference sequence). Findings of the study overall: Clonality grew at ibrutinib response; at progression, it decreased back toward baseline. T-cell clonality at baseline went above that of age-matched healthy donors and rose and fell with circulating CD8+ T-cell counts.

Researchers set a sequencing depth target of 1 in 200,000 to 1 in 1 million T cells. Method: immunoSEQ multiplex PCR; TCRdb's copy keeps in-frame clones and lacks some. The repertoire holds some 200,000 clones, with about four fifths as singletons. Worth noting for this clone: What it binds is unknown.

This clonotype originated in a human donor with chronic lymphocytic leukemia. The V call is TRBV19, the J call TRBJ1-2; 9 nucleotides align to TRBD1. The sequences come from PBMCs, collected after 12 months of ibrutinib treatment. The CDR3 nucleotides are TGTGCCAGTAGGCCGGGACAGGGAAGCCTTAACTATGGCTACACCTTC. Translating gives CASRPGQGSLNYGYTF.